Sequencing of this TCR beta chain was carried out in a study of human T cells and chemical hapten exposure (dated by TCRdb to the early 2020s). Turning to the overall study: For sensitization, 2% DPC in acetone was applied to a roughly 2 cm by roughly 2 cm area of upper inner arm skin. Weekly therapeutic DPC doses were additionally applied to the scalp of patients throughout the approximately 25-week study period. Patch testing on the upper back used Finn chambers containing 0.01% DPC, with scoring done after 6 days according to International Contact Dermatitis Research Group standards. The mostly female patient cohort included alopecia areata with under or over 50% scalp involvement, alopecia totalis and alopecia universalis. Libraries were pooled for sequencing, and variation in per-sample TCR yields was attributed mainly to small differences in library volumes within the pool. Peripheral blood TCR repertoire changes were tracked in vivo in alopecia patients during primary and secondary sensitization to the hapten diphenylcyclopropenone (DPC). Blood samples were taken from patients before sensitization (week 0) and at 2, 6 and about 24 weeks after DPC sensitization. Twenty-nine alopecia patients gave blood for TCR sequencing at one to four time points (pre-sensitization, 2, 6 and 24 weeks).

Receptor amplification or capture employed RACE. Instrument on record: NextSeq 500. During library preparation, unique molecular identifiers were attached to individual cDNA molecules so that TCRs could be counted quantitatively and reproducibly. From each blood RNA sample, both TCR alpha and TCR beta chains were sequenced. Regarding the original processing steps: The median number of TCRs per sample was approximately 96,000, ranging from about 20,000 to 750,000. The Decombinator software suite was used to annotate the V, J and CDR3 of the TCR reads. To make PS versus PT1 abundance plots, every sample was subsampled to the same number of TCRs (28,000). Expanded TCRs were defined as absent before sensitization and observed at least eight times at the 2-week time point. The raw public reads went through TCRdb reprocessing: fastp at Q25, MiXCR clone calling, in-frame beta chains kept. Here each entry gathers all rows of one CDR3 protein and keeps the most common genes and DNA. These V and J calls originate from TCRdb's pipeline instead of the authors' own analysis. Here the sample has fewer than 85,000 distinct CDR3 sequences; approximately 10% occur a single time. The ten largest clonotypes hold roughly 1.5% of the sample.

Counted from cysteine to phenylalanine, this CDR3 has 14 amino acids. Only the CDR3 region is kept as DNA, spanning 42 bases read in frame from base 1. From the germline V gene, CDR1 is MNHEY and CDR2 is SVGEGT. The germline ends are 11 bases apart after V is trimmed by 3 bases and J by 4 bases. Study-wide conclusions, independent of this receptor: Significantly more large CDR3 similarity clusters were formed by expanded TCRs than by pre-sensitization or healthy control sets, consistent with antigen-driven responses. All patients had alopecia, a presumed autoimmune disease, so their immune response might differ from that of healthy individuals. No change with DPC sensitization was found in the number of TCRs above 1 in 1000 frequency, and no evidence of global repertoire structure alterations was found. Repeated subsampling changed both the strength of the expansion versus patch-test correlation and the threshold at which the correlation became significant. Patch test score correlated positively with the number of PT1 expanded TCRs, reaching significance at thresholds 8, 16 and 32 but not at 4.

Many counts were recorded for this clonotype. Its antigen remains unidentified. Qualities for individual bases were not recorded, and no much larger clone is one base off. Sample time point, as interpreted from the label and publication: patch test 2, 6 weeks after DPC sensitization. The meaning of the sample's treatment or condition label: therapeutic diphenylcyclopropenone sensitization with weekly scalp DPC. At every patch-test visit, the blood draw took place before the patch test was put on. Patients were considered eligible if aged 18 to 70, diagnosed with alopecia and deemed suitable for DPC therapy, and patients were excluded if pregnant. Unfractionated whole blood was collected in Tempus Blood RNA tubes, and total RNA was extracted from that blood.

This chain joins TRBV6-2 or TRBV6-3 to TRBJ2-3; the D segment might be TRBD1 or TRBD2, since each matches 5 bases. This TCR was sampled from a man aged 18-30 years with alopecia areata. Some clones in this sample may be carry-over from other donors' samples. The specimen was whole blood, collected in connection with sensitization to the hapten diphenylcyclopropenone (DPC). In nucleotide form, the sequence is TGTGCCAGCAGTTATGAGGGGCGGGCAGATACGCAGTATTTT. The encoded protein is CASSYEGRADTQYF.